The sequence of this T cell receptor beta chain was determined in a study of cytomegalovirus exposure and HLA in healthy donors. Study-wide results and limits: In a later analysis, CMV-associated beta chains were mostly HLA-associated, it appeared. Roughly 170 TCR beta chains were listed as cytomegalovirus-associated.

Healthy donors of bone marrow made up the group. Donors counted as nominally healthy when sampled, yet unrecorded immune exposures were likely. The study ran its PCR with 60 Vbeta and 13 Jbeta primers. Profiling relied on immunoSEQ multiplex PCR, and the TCRdb table lists in-frame clones only, not all of them. The table records around 140,000 clones, about 77% of them present only once. With 5 bases clipped from V and 2 bases from J, the junction kept 6 bases outside the gene matches. The CDR3 runs 16 residues. Germline CDR1 and CDR2: PRHDT and FYEKMQ (reference sequence). As for this clone: What it binds is not known.

The receptor was derived from a woman aged 35 to 49 in good health and CMV-seronegative. This sequence joins TRBV13 and TRBJ2-7; 13 nucleotides line up with TRBD2. Sequenced sample: PBMCs. The CDR3, as DNA: TGTGCCAGCAGCGCATGGACTAGCGGGGGCCCCTACGAGCAGTACTTC. Amino acids: CASSAWTSGGPYEQYF.